The 11 T cell receptor beta chains listed next were all sequenced from one sample in a study of response to subunit inactivated influenza vaccine. TCRdb fed the RT-PCR reads into MiXCR, producing one record per CDR3 protein. The sample shows 500,000 to 600,000 distinct CDR3 sequences, under 15% of them seen only once. The source material was PBMCs from blood, sampled 35 to 45 days after vaccination. These receptors came from a man between 50 and 59 years old who received an inactivated influenza vaccine.

The chain couples TRBV7-8 to TRBJ2-3, with 10 bases identical to TRBD2. Germline assignment: CDR1 SGHVS and CDR2 FQNEAQ. CDR3 length equals 16 residues. V shed 1 base, J shed 4 bases, and the junction held 5 bases outside the gene matches. The CDR3 coding sequence is TGTGCCAGCAGCTTAGTCCGGAGCGGGGGGGCAGATACGCAGTATTTT. Translating it yields CASSLVRSGGADTQYF.

A few counts support this clonotype. V is TRBV11-2 and J is TRBJ2-3, with D possibly TRBD1 on 5 matching bases. CDR3 size: 15 residues. V lost 8 bases and J lost 4, with 19 bases in between. CDR1 is SGHAT, CDR2 FQNNGV, per germline. CDR3 sequence (DNA): TGTGCCAGCCTCTCCCCCAGGCAGGGCCCAGATACGCAGTATTTT. Protein product: CASLSPRQGPDTQYF.

This clonotype was counted many times. This chain links TRBV6-6 with TRBJ1-3, with D perhaps matching TRBD1 (5 bases). This CDR3 contains 13 residues. V was cut by 6 bases and J by 2 bases, with 8 bases left in between. CDR1 MNHNY and CDR2 SVGAGI come from the germline V gene (reference sequence). The CDR3 nucleotides are TGTGCCAGCAGCGAGACAGCTGGAAACACCATATATTTT. Protein sequence: CASSETAGNTIYF.

This clonotype was counted between two and nine times. The V gene is TRBV27, the J gene TRBJ2-2; maybe TRBD1 (6 bases). The CDR3 is made up of 14 amino acids. V gave up 0 bases and J gave up 9 bases, with 11 bases separating them. Germline V lookup: CDR1 MNHEY, CDR2 SMNVEV (reference sequence). In DNA, the CDR3 is TGTGCCAGCAGTTTATCTATGGGGGCGCGGGAGCTGTTTTTT. Its protein is CASSLSMGARELFF.

A remark on this clonotype: This sequence may be a read error, since a much larger clone differs from it by one base. This sequence joins TRBV7-2 and TRBJ1-1; no firm D call. Looked up from germline, CDR1 is SGHTA and CDR2 is FQGNSA. V shed 1 base and J shed 6 bases, with 12 bases lying between them. The CDR3 sequence is 14 residues long. The CDR3 here is CASSLVVLSAEAFF. The CDR3 DNA is TGTGCCAGCAGCTTAGTGGTGTTGTCAGCTGAAGCTTTCTTT. The full variable domain, completed using reference TRBV7-2 and TRBJ1-1, is GAGVSQSPSNKVTEKGKDVELRCDPISGHTALYWYRQSLGQGLEFLIYFQGNSAPDKSGLPSDRFSAERTGGSVSTLTIQRTQQEDSAVYLCASSLVVLSAEAFFGQGTRLTVV.

This clonotype was observed many times. The chain couples TRBV12-3 or TRBV12-4 to TRBJ2-6; D unresolved. The V end lost 1 base, the J end lost 2 bases, and 9 bases lay between the germline ends. The CDR3 is 16 amino acids. In nucleotides, the CDR3 is TGTGCCAGCAGTTTAGTAGGGTTCGCTGGGGCCAACGTCCTGACTTTC. Amino acid sequence: CASSLVGFAGANVLTF.

The chain couples TRBV5-1 to TRBJ1-1; possibly TRBD1 for D (5 bases). V gave up 4 bases and J gave up 0 bases, with 10 bases separating them. The CDR3 is 14 residues long. Looked up from germline, CDR1 is SGHRS and CDR2 is YFSETQ. CDR3 loop: CASSEGPMNTEAFF. The CDR3 DNA reads as TGCGCCAGCAGCGAGGGACCGATGAACACTGAAGCTTTCTTT.

In its sample, this clonotype was seen a few times. The V gene is TRBV20-1, the J gene TRBJ1-6; D ambiguous. This CDR3 comprises 15 residues. Trimming left V 3 bases short and J 7 bases short, with 16 bases between. Germline-derived CDR1 and CDR2 are DFQATT and SNEGSKA (reference sequence). As DNA, the CDR3 is TGCAGTGCTAGGGAGCAGGCCTCATTAAATTCACCCCTCCACTTT. Amino acid sequence: CSAREQASLNSPLHF.

At least ten counts were recorded for this clonotype. The rearrangement links TRBV7-2 to TRBJ2-7, with a possible D match to TRBD1 (6 bases). Trimming removed 4 bases at V and 1 base at J, with 11 bases between. Germline CDR1 SGHTA, CDR2 FQGNSA. This CDR3 is 14 amino acids long. The CDR3 DNA sequence: TGTGCCAGCAGCTCAAGGACAGTATCCTACGAGCAGTACTTC. Translating gives CASSSRTVSYEQYF. Supplemented by reference TRBV7-2 and TRBJ2-7, the full variable domain reads GAGVSQSPSNKVTEKGKDVELRCDPISGHTALYWYRQSLGQGLEFLIYFQGNSAPDKSGLPSDRFSAERTGGSVSTLTIQRTQQEDSAVYLCASSSRTVSYEQYFGPGTRLTVT.

The genes are TRBV4-3 and TRBJ2-4; no definite D call. Deletions cut 4 bases from V and 0 bases from J, with 13 bases between. Germline assignment: CDR1 LGHNA and CDR2 YSLEER. The CDR3 has 16 residues. In DNA, the CDR3 is TGCGCCAGCAGCCCCGGAACAACCCTAGCCAAAAACATTCAGTACTTC. Its protein is CASSPGTTLAKNIQYF.

In this sample, this clonotype turned up many times. This chain links TRBV20-1 with TRBJ2-1; TRBD1 aligns across 7 bases. Germline values: CDR1 DFQATT, CDR2 SNEGSKA (reference sequence). J lost 8 bases, V lost 4 bases, and 8 bases had no gene match. The CDR3 sequence is 13 residues long. The CDR3 DNA is TGCAGTGCTACAGAGGGGGCGAGGGATGAGCAGTTCTTC. Translated: CSATEGARDEQFF.